This T cell receptor (beta chain) came from a study of blood T cell repertoires in COVID-19 (dated by TCRdb to 2020 to 2021). In the study overall: Samples from collaborators originated in the United States, Italy and Spain and spanned both the acute and convalescent phases of COVID-19. The prospective study material was composed of cDNA or gDNA derived from T cells, B-cell-depleted T cells, or PBMCs. Subjects who had been exposed to COVID-19, were actively infected with it, or had recovered from it provided the deeply sampled blood TCRbeta repertoires that made up the dataset. The repertoires were released in a freely available public database intended as a resource for research on the immune response to SARS-CoV-2. The samples were drawn from the first 160 participants of the ongoing ImmuneRACE study and from under 1,500 subjects provided by 6 global collaborators. Sample metadata almost always included a de-identified subject ID, COVID-19 status, age in years and sex. HLA class I and class II types, where available, came from metadata supplied by the sample provider rather than from assay-based typing.

TCRbeta CDR3 regions were amplified from genomic DNA using the immunoSEQ Assay, a bias-controlled multiplex PCR. The authors processed their data as follows. The number of nucleated cells in each sample was estimated by amplification of reference gene primers within the assay. Sequence reads were collapsed and filtered to measure the absolute abundance of every unique TCRbeta CDR3 rearrangement. For each sample, productive Simpson clonality was calculated as the square root of Simpson's diversity index across productive rearrangements. This immuneACCESS table, as held by TCRdb, lists in-frame sequences with V and J called but not all clones. Of the missing ones, under half trace to an unresolved V gene in checked studies; the others have no known cause. The V and J calls and the clone size are those of that table, but D and trimming were determined from the DNA. In all, the sample holds about 140,000 clones, and around 80% of those were seen once. The top ten hold roughly 15% of the sample.

Beyond this particular receptor, the publication reports: The quantity of clinical and demographic metadata differed by source and by participant and was supplied without curation.

Worth noting for this clone: No cognate antigen has been identified for it. Within one base of it there is no much larger clone, and no base qualities were kept.

Each collaborating institution followed its own protocols to collect whole blood in K2EDTA tubes. For TCRbeta analysis, collaborators shipped samples in one of three forms: frozen whole blood, isolated PBMCs, or DNA extracted from either of those sample types. The sequence was obtained from a man aged 45-60 years with acute or convalescent COVID-19. Sequences were obtained from peripheral blood.

The DNA sequence follows: TGTGCCAGCAGTTTCGGCAGGGCTAATTCACCCCTCCACTTT. It is translated as CASSFGRANSPLHF. The chain is encoded by TRBV27 joined to TRBJ1-6, and the D gene may be TRBD1, 5 bases matching. CDR1 MNHEY and CDR2 SMNVEV are derived from the germline V gene (reference sequence). Trimming takes 3 bases from V and 6 bases from J, and the germline ends sit 9 bases apart. The CDR3 spans 14 residues, from the cysteine through the phenylalanine. Of the read, only the CDR3 DNA is kept; its 42 bases are in frame from base 1.